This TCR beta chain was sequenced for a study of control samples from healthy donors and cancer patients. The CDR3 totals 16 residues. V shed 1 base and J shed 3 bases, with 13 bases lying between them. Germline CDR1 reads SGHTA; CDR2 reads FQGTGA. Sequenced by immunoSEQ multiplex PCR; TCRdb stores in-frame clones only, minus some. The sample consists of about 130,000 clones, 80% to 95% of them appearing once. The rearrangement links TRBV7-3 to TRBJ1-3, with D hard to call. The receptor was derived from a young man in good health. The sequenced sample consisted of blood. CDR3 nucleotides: TGTGCCAGCAGCTTAAACGGCGGAGGGATTGGAAACACCATATATTTT. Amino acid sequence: CASSLNGGGIGNTIYF.